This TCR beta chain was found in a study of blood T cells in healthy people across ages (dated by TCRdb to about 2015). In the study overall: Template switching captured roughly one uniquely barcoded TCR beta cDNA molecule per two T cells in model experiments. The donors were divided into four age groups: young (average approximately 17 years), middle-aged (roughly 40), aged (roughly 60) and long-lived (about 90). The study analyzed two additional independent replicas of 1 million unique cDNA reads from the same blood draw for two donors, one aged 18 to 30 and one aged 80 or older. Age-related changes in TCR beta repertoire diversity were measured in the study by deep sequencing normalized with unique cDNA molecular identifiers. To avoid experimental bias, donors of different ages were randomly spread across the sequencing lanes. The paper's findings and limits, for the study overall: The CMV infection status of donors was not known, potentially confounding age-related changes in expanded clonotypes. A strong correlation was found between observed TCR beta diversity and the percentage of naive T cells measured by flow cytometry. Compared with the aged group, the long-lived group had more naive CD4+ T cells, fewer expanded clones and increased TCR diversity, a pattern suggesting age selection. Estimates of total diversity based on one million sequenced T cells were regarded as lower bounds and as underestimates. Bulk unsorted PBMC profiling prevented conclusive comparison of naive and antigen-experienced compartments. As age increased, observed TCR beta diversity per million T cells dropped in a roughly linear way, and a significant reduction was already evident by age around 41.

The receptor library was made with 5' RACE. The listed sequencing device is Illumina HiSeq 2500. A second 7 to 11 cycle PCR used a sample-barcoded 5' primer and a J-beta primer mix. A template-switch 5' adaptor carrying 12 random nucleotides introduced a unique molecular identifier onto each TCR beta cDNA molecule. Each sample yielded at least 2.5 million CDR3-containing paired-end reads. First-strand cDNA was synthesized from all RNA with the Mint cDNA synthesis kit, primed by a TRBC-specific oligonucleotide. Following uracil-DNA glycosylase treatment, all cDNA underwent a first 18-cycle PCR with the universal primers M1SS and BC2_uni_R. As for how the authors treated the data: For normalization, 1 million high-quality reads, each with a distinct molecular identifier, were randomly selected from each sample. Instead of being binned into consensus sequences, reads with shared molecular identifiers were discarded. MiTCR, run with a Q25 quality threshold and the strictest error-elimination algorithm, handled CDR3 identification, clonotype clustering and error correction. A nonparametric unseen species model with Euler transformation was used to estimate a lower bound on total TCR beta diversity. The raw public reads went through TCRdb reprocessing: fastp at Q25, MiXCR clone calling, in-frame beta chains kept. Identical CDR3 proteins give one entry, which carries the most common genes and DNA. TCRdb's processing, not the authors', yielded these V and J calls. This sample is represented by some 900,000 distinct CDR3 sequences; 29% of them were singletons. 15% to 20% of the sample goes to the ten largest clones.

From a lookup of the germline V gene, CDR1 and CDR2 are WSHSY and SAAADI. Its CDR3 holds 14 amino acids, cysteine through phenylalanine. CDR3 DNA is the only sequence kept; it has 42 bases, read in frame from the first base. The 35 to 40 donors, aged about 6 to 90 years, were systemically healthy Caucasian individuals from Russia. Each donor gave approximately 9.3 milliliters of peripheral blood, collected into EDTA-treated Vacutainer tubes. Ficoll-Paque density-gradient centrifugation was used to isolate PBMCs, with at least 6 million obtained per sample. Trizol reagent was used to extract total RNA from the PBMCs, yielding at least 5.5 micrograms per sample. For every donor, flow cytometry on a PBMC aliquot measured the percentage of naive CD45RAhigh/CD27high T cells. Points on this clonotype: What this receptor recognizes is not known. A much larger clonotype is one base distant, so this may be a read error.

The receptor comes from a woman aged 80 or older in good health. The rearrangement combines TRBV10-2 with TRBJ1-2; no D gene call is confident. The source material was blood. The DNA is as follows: TGCGCCAGCAGTGAGTCGACGGGTCCCTATGGCTGCACCTTC. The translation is CASSESTGPYGCTF.